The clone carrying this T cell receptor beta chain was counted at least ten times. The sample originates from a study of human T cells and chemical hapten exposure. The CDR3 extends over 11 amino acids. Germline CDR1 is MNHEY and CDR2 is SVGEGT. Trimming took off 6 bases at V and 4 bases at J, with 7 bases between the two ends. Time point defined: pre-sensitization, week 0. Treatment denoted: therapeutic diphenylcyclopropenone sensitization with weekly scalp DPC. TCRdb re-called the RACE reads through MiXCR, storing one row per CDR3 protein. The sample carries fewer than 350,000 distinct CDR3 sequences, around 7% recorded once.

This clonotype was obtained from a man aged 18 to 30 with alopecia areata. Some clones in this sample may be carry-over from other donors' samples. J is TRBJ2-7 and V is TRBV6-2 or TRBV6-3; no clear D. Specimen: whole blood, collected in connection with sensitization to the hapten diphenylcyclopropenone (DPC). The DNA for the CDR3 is TGTGCCAGCAGATTCCGTTACGAGCAGTACTTC. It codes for CASRFRYEQYF.